One sample yielded the 8 T cell receptor beta chains listed below, sequenced in a study of T cells after yellow fever vaccination (dated by TCRdb to about 2019). Library method: 5' RACE. TCRdb records Illumina HiSeq 2500 as the sequencer. In TCRdb, the public reads were trimmed at Q25 with fastp and aligned with MiXCR, with productive beta chains retained. Each record represents a unique CDR3 protein, reported with the most common genes and DNA among its rows. The sample table contains over 200,000 distinct CDR3 sequences; only one count was recorded for about 7% of them. 0.8% to 1.2% of the sample goes to the ten largest clones. What this sample's treatment or condition label stands for: live attenuated yellow fever vaccine strain. Material: CD4+ T cells sorted from PBMCs, obtained on the day of the yellow fever booster vaccination. All receptors derive from a man younger than 40 who received the YFV17D yellow fever vaccine.

This clonotype was counted at least ten times. The rearrangement uses TRBV2 and TRBJ2-2; TRBD1 might be the D (6 bases). The V end was cut by 7 bases, the J end by 6 bases, with 15 bases between. The CDR3 is made up of 14 amino acids. Germline-derived CDR1 and CDR2 are SNHLY and FYNNEI. The chain's CDR3 is CASMSRAGAGELFF. The DNA of the CDR3 is TGTGCCAGCATGAGCAGGGCAGGGGCCGGGGAGCTGTTTTTT.

The table lists this clonotype with many counts. The chain combines TRBV20-1 with TRBJ2-1; TRBD1 matches at 7 bases. The CDR3 loop spans 16 amino acids. Germline V gives CDR1 DFQATT, CDR2 SNEGSKA (reference sequence). Trimming at V came to 5 bases and at J to 0 bases, leaving 10 bases not matched to a gene. CDR3 residues: CSAPSHRGLSYNEQFF. In DNA form, the CDR3 reads TGCAGTGCTCCTTCCCACAGGGGCCTCTCCTACAATGAGCAGTTCTTC.

J is TRBJ2-7 and V is TRBV20-1, with 10 bases that match TRBD2. The trim removed 4 bases at V and 3 bases at J, leaving 3 bases unmatched. There are 13 residues in the CDR3. Germline CDR1 DFQATT, CDR2 SNEGSKA (reference sequence). The CDR3 DNA is TGCAGTGCTACTAGCGGGAGTCTCTACGAGCAGTACTTC. Translating it yields CSATSGSLYEQYF.

This clonotype turned up a few times. The chain uses TRBV11-3 and TRBJ2-3; 11 bases line up with TRBD2. The germline V gene has CDR1 SGHNT and CDR2 YENEEA. This CDR3 spans 17 amino acids. V was pared by 4 bases and J by 3 bases, with 9 bases of the junction left unmatched. The CDR3 reads CASSYGLTSGSTDTQYF. The CDR3 DNA reads as TGTGCCAGCAGCTACGGTCTTACTAGCGGGAGTACAGATACGCAGTATTTT.

This clonotype showed up many times. The chain combines TRBV20-1 with TRBJ2-1; D may be TRBD2 (5 bases). Germline V gene data show CDR1 as DFQATT and CDR2 as SNEGSKA (reference sequence). V was pared by 7 bases and J by 4 bases, with 8 bases between. The CDR3 sequence is 11 residues long. The CDR3 protein is CSGKRYNEQFF. CDR3 nucleotide sequence: TGCAGTGGGAAGCGGTACAATGAGCAGTTCTTC.

This chain uses TRBV7-2 with TRBJ2-7; 11 bases agree with TRBD2. The V gene end was trimmed by 4 bases and the J gene end by 4 bases; junction bases not matched to a gene: 12. The CDR3 extends over 17 amino acids. The germline V gene encodes CDR1 SGHTA and CDR2 FQGNSA. The CDR3 nucleotides read TGTGCCAGCAGCTCCTCTAAACTAGCGGGAGATTGGTACGAGCAGTACTTC. Its protein is CASSSSKLAGDWYEQYF.

V usage is TRBV6-5 and J usage is TRBJ1-4, with D unresolved. Germline CDR1 and CDR2: MNHEY and SVGAGI. CDR3 size: 11 residues. The V end lost 5 bases, the J end lost 10 bases, and 8 bases lay between the germline ends. This CDR3 is CASSPGGKLFF. The CDR3 DNA follows: TGTGCCAGCAGTCCAGGCGGAAAACTGTTTTTT.

This clonotype was recorded a few times. The chain is built from TRBV12-3 or TRBV12-4 and TRBJ2-4; D remains ambiguous. Trimming pared 5 bases from V and 0 bases from J, leaving 5 bases between. The CDR3 extends over 13 amino acids. The CDR3: CASSTGAKNIQYF. CDR3 bases: TGTGCCAGCAGTACCGGAGCCAAAAACATTCAGTACTTC.